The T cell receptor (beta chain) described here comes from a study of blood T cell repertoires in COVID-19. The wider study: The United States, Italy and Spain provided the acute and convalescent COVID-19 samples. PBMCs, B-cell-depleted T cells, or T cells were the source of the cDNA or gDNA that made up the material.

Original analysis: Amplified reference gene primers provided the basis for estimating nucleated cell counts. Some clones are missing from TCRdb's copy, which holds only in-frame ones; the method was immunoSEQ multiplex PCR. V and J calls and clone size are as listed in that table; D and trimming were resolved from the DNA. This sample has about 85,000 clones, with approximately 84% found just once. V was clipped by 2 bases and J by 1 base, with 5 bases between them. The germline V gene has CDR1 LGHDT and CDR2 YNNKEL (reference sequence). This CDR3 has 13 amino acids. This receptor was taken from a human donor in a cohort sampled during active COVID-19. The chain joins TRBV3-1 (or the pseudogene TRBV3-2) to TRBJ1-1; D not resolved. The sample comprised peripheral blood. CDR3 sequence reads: CASSQSRNTEAFF. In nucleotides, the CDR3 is TGTGCCAGCAGCCAAAGCCGGAACACTGAAGCTTTCTTT.